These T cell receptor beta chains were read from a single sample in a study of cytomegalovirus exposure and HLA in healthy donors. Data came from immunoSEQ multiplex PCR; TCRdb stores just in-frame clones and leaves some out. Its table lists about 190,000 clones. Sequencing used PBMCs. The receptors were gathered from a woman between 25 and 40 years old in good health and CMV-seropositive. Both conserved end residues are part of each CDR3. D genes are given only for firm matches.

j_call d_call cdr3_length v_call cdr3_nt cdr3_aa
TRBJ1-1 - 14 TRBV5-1 TGCGCCAGCAGCGGTGGACAGCCGAACACTGAAGCTTTCTTT CASSGGQPNTEAFF
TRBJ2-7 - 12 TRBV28 TGTGCCAGCGGGTCCAGGGTCCACGAGCAGTACTTC CASGSRVHEQYF
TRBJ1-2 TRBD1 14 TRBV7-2 TGTGCCAGTGGAGCTCAGGGGGCGCACTATGGCTACACCTTC CASGAQGAHYGYTF
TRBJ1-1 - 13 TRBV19 TGTGCCAGTAGTATAGGACAGGTTCATGAAGCTTTCTTT CASSIGQVHEAFF
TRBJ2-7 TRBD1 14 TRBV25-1 TGTGCCAGCAGTGAAAGGGACAGGGCCTACGAGCAGTACTTC CASSERDRAYEQYF
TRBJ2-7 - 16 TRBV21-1 TGTGCCAGCAGCAACCATGAGGCCATCTTCCCGTACGAGCAGTACTTC CASSNHEAIFPYEQYF
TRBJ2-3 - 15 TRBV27 TGTGCCAGCACTCTACAGGGAGTGTACAGCGATACGCAGTATTTT CASTLQGVYSDTQYF
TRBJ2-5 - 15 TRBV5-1 TGCGCCAGCAGCGTGAATACAGGATGGCAAGAGACCCAGTACTTC CASSVNTGWQETQYF
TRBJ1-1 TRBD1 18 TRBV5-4 TGTGCCAGCAGCTTGGCGGCAGGGGGCATGTTGAGGGACACTGAAGCTTTCTTT CASSLAAGGMLRDTEAFF
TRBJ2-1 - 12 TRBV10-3 TGTGCCATCAGTGAGGACAGTGGTGAGCAGTTCTTC CAISEDSGEQFF
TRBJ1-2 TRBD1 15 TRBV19 TGTGCCAGCCTAGACCACCCGAGAGGGACAGGCGGCTACACCTTC CASLDHPRGTGGYTF
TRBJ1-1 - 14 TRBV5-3 TGTGCCAGAAGCTTGGCTAAATTGAACACTGAAGCTTTCTTT CARSLAKLNTEAFF
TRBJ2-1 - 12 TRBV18 TGTGCCAGCTCAGTGGTTGGAGGCGAGCAGTTCTTC CASSVVGGEQFF